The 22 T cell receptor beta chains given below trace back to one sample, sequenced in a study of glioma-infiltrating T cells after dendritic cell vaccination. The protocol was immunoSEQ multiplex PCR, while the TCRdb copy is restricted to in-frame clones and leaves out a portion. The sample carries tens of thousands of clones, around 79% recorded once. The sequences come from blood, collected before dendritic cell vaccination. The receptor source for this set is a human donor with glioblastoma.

This CDR3 reads CASSQQATAYGYTF. In DNA, the CDR3 is TGTGCCAGCAGCCAGCAGGCGACGGCCTATGGCTACACCTTC. The chain joins TRBV7-9 to TRBJ1-2; no definite D call. Germline V lookup: CDR1 SEHNR, CDR2 FQNEAQ (reference sequence). Trimming pared 5 bases from V and 4 bases from J, leaving 14 bases between. This CDR3 is built from 14 residues.

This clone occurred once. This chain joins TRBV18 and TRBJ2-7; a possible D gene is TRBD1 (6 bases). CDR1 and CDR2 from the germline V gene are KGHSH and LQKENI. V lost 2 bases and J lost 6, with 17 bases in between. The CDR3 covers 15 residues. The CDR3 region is CASSPTTGPSGEQYF. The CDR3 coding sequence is TGTGCCAGCTCACCAACTACAGGGCCGTCGGGCGAGCAGTACTTC. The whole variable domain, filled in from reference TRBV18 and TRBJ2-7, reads NAGVMQNPRHLVRRRGQEARLRCSPMKGHSHVYWYRQLPEEGLKFMVYLQKENIIDESGMPKERFSAEFPKEGPSILRIQQVVRGDSAAYFCASSPTTGPSGEQYFGPGTRLTVT.

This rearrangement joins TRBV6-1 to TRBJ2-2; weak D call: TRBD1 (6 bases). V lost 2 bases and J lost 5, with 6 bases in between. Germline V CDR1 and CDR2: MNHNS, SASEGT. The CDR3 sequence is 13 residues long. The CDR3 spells CASSEQGTGELFF. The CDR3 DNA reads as TGTGCCAGCAGTGAACAGGGGACCGGGGAGCTGTTTTTT.

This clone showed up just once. The CDR3 protein is CASSFRTSGTIYEQYV. In DNA, the CDR3 is TGTGCCAGCAGTTTCAGGACTAGCGGGACCATCTACGAGCAGTACGTC. The chain recombines TRBV6-6 with TRBJ2-7; TRBD2 agrees at 12 bases. The CDR3 is 16 residues long. Germline trimming cut 4 bases from V and 3 bases from J; bases unmatched to any gene: 7. Germline lookup yields CDR1 MNHNY and CDR2 SVGAGI (reference sequence).

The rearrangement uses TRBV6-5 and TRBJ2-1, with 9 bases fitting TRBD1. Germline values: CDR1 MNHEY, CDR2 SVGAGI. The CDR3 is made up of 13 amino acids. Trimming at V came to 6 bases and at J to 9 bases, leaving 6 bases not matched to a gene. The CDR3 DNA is TGTGCCAGCAGACAGGGGGCTTCGGGTGAGCAGTTCTTC. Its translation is CASRQGASGEQFF.

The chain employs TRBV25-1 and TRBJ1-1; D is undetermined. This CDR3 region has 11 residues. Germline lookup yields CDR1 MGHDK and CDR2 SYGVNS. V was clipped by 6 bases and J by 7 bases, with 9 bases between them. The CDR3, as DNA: TGTGCCAGCAGGGAGGACGGTGAAGCTTTCTTT. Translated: CASREDGEAFF.

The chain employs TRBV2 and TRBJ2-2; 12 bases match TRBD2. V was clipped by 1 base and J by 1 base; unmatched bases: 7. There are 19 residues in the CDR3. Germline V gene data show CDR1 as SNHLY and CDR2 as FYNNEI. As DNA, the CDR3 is TGTGCCAGCAGTGAAGTGTCTAGCGGGGGGGGTAAGAACACCGGGGAGCTGTTTTTT. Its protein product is CASSEVSSGGGKNTGELFF. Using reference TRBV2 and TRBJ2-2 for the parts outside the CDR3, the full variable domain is EPEVTQTPSHQVTQMGQEVILRCVPISNHLYFYWYRQILGQKVEFLVSFYNNEISEKSEIFDDQFSVERPDGSNFTLKIRSTKLEDSAMYFCASSEVSSGGGKNTGELFFGEGSRLTVL.

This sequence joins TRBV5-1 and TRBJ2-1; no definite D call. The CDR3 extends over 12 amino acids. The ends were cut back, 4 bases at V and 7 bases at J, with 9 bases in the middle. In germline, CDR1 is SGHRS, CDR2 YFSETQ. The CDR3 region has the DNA TGCGCCAGCAGCGCGTCGACAAATGAGCAGTTCTTC. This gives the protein CASSASTNEQFF.

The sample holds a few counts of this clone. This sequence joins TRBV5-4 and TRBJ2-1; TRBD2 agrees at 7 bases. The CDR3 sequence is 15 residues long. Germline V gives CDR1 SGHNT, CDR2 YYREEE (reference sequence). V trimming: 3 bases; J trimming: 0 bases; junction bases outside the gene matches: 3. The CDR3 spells CASSWGLFSYNEQFF. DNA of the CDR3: TGTGCCAGCAGCTGGGGACTATTCTCCTACAATGAGCAGTTCTTC. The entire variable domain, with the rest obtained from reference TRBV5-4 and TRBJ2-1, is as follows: ETGVTQSPTHLIKTRGQQVTLRCSSQSGHNTVSWYQQALGQGPQFIFQYYREEENGRGNFPPRFSGLQFPNYSSELNVNALELDDSALYLCASSWGLFSYNEQFFGPGTRLTVL.

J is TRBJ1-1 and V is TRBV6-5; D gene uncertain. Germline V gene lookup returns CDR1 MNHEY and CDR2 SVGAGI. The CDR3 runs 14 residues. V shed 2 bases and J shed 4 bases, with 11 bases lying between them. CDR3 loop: CASSYQSAVTEAFF. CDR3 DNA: TGTGCCAGCAGTTACCAAAGTGCGGTCACTGAAGCTTTCTTT.

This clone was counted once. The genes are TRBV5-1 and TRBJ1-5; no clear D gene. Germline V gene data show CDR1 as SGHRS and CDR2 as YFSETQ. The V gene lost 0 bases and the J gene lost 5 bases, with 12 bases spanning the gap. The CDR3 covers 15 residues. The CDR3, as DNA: TGCGCCAGCAGCTTGGAAGGGAGGGTTGATCAGCCCCAGCATTTT. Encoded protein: CASSLEGRVDQPQHF. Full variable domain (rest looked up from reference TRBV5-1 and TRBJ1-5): KAGVTQTPRYLIKTRGQQVTLSCSPISGHRSVSWYQQTPGQGLQFLFEYFSETQRNKGNFPGRFSGRQFSNSRSEMNVSTLELGDSALYLCASSLEGRVDQPQHFGDGTRLSIL.

The CDR3 region is CASSTGTFNSYNSPLHF. In DNA form, the CDR3 reads TGCGCCAGCAGCACCGGGACATTTAACTCCTATAATTCACCCCTCCACTTT. The chain joins TRBV5-1 to TRBJ1-6, with TRBD1 as a possible D gene (6 bases). Germline CDR1 reads SGHRS; CDR2 reads YFSETQ. The CDR3 sequence is 17 residues long. The V end lost 4 bases, the J end lost 0 bases, and 14 bases lay between the germline ends. The full variable domain, its missing parts supplied by reference TRBV5-1 and TRBJ1-6, is KAGVTQTPRYLIKTRGQQVTLSCSPISGHRSVSWYQQTPGQGLQFLFEYFSETQRNKGNFPGRFSGRQFSNSRSEMNVSTLELGDSALYLCASSTGTFNSYNSPLHFGNGTRLTVT.

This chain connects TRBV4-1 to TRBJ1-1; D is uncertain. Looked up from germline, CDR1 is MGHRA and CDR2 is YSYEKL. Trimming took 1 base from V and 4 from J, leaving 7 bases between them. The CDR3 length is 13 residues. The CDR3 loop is CASSQVRGTEAFF. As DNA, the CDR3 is TGCGCCAGCAGCCAAGTACGGGGCACTGAAGCTTTCTTT.

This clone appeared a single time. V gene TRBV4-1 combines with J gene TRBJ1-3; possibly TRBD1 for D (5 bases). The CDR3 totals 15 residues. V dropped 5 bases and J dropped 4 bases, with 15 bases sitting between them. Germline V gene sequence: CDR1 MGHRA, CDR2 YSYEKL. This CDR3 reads CASSAQGQGGNTIYF. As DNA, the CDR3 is TGCGCCAGCAGCGCCCAAGGCCAGGGAGGAAACACCATATATTTT.

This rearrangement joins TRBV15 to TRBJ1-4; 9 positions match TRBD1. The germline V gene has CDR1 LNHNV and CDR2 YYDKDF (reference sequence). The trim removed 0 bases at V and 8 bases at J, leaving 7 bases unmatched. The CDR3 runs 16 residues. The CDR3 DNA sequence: TGTGCCACCAGCAGAGATAATGACAGGGGGGGAGAAAAACTGTTTTTT. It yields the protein CATSRDNDRGGEKLFF. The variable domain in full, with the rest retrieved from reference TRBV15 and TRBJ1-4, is DAMVIQNPRYQVTQFGKPVTLSCSQTLNHNVMYWYQQKSSQAPKLLFHYYDKDFNNEADTPDNFQSRRPNTSFCFLDIRSPGLGDTAMYLCATSRDNDRGGEKLFFGSGTQLSVL.

CDR3 protein: CASSIGTGRFGELFF. The CDR3 DNA follows: TGTGCCAGTAGTATAGGGACAGGGCGCTTCGGGGAGCTGTTTTTT. The V gene is TRBV19, the J gene TRBJ2-2; the match to TRBD1 covers 8 bases. CDR3 length equals 15 residues. The germline V gene has CDR1 LNHDA and CDR2 SQIVND (reference sequence). V lost 1 base, J lost 7 bases, and 5 bases stayed unmatched.

In DNA form, the CDR3 reads TGCAGCGTTGAACAGGTGAAGAATGGCTACACCTTC. The encoded protein is CSVEQVKNGYTF. The chain recombines TRBV29-1 with TRBJ1-2, with unresolved D. From germline, CDR1 is SQVTM and CDR2 ANQGSEA. This CDR3 region has 12 residues. The V and J ends lost 2 bases and 6 bases respectively, with 10 bases between them.

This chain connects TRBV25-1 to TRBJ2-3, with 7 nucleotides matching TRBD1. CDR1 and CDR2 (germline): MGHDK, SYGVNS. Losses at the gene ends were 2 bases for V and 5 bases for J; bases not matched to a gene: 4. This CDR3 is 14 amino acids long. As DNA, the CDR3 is TGTGCCAGCAGTGAAGCGGCAGGGGGAGATACGCAGTATTTT. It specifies CASSEAAGGDTQYF.

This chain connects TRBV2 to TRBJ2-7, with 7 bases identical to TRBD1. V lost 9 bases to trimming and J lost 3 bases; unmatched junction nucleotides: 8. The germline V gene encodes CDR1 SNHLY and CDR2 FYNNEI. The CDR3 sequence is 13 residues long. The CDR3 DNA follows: TGTGCCAGTCGACAGGGTGAGGGCTACGAGCAGTACGTC. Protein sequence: CASRQGEGYEQYV.

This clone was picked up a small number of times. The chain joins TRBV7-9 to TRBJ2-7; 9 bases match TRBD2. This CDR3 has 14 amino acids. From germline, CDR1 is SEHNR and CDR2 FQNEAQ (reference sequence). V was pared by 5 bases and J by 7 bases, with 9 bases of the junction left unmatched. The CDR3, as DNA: TGTGCCAGCAGCCGCGGTTTGCTAGCGGGGGAGCAGTACTTC. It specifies CASSRGLLAGEQYF.

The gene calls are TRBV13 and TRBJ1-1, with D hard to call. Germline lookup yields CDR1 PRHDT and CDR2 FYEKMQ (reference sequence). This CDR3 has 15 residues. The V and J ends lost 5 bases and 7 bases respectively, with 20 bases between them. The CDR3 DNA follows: TGTGCCAGCAGCCTCCCCGAAGGAACAGAAATTGAAGCTTTCTTT. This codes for CASSLPEGTEIEAFF. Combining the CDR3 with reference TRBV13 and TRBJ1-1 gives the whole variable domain AAGVIQSPRHLIKEKRETATLKCYPIPRHDTVYWYQQGPGQDPQFLISFYEKMQSDKGSIPDRFSAQQFSDYHSELNMSSLELGDSALYFCASSLPEGTEIEAFFGQGTRLTVV.

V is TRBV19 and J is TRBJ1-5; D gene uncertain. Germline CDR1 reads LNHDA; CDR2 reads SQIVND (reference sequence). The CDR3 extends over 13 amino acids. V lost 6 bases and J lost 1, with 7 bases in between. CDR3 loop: CASSLRSNQPQHF. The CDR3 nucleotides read TGTGCCAGTAGCCTGCGGAGCAATCAGCCCCAGCATTTT.